Following are 16 T cell receptor beta chains from one sample sequenced in a study of blood T cell repertoires in COVID-19. The method was immunoSEQ multiplex PCR; TCRdb's version includes in-frame clones alone and lacks a portion of them. The data hold about 25,000 clones, with 80% to 90% observed a single time. The sample was peripheral blood. All receptors derive from a man in his fifties with active COVID-19.

The rearrangement links TRBV28 to TRBJ1-1, with 8 nucleotides matching TRBD1. V was pared by 4 bases and J by 0 bases, with 4 bases of the junction left unmatched. The CDR3 runs 15 residues. Germline V lookup: CDR1 MDHEN, CDR2 SYDVKM. CDR3 protein: CASSSPGGMNTEAFF. The CDR3 DNA sequence: TGTGCCAGCAGTTCCCCAGGGGGCATGAACACTGAAGCTTTCTTT.

The V and J genes are TRBV5-1 and TRBJ2-3, with a tentative D call TRBD2 (5 bases). Germline values: CDR1 SGHRS, CDR2 YFSETQ. The CDR3 consists of 15 residues. The V and J ends lost 1 base and 2 bases respectively, with 11 bases between them. CDR3 DNA: TGCGCCAGCAGCTTGACCCGGGGTTACACAGATACGCAGTATTTT. The encoded protein is CASSLTRGYTDTQYF.

The rearrangement joins TRBV18 to TRBJ1-4, with 10 nucleotides matching TRBD1. The germline CDR1 and CDR2 sequences are KGHSH and LQKENI. The CDR3 has 15 amino acids. Losses at the gene ends were 5 bases for V and 8 bases for J; bases not matched to a gene: 8. The CDR3 reads CASSDRQGAAEKLFF. CDR3 bases: TGTGCCAGCTCAGACCGACAGGGGGCGGCGGAAAAACTGTTTTTT.

This rearrangement joins TRBV4-2 to TRBJ1-3; possibly TRBD1 for D (6 bases). The CDR3 contains 16 residues. Germline CDR1 is LGHNA and CDR2 is YNFKEQ. Trimming pared 1 base from V and 0 bases from J, leaving 10 bases between. The CDR3 DNA follows: TGTGCCAGCAGCCAAGTGCGGGGGGCCTCTGGAAACACCATATATTTT. Protein product: CASSQVRGASGNTIYF.

This chain connects TRBV9 to TRBJ1-4; TRBD1 matches 9 bases. The germline CDR1 and CDR2 sequences are SGDLS and YYNGEE. With V trimmed by 0 bases and J by 4 bases, 7 bases remained unmatched. There are 17 residues in the CDR3. The CDR3 reads CASSVGTGEAFNEKLFF. The CDR3, as DNA: TGTGCCAGCAGCGTAGGGACAGGGGAGGCGTTTAATGAAAAACTGTTTTTT.

This rearrangement joins TRBV24-1 to TRBJ2-2, with D possibly matching TRBD1 (6 bases). CDR1 is KGHDR, CDR2 SFDVKD, per germline. CDR3 size: 14 residues. The V and J ends lost 4 bases and 3 bases respectively, with 8 bases between them. CDR3 sequence: CATSDYRDTGELFF. The CDR3 DNA reads as TGTGCCACCAGTGACTACAGGGACACCGGGGAGCTGTTTTTT.

The chain is built from TRBV5-1 and TRBJ2-7; D remains ambiguous. CDR1 and CDR2 from the germline V gene are SGHRS and YFSETQ. The V and J ends lost 0 bases and 2 bases respectively, with 6 bases between them. The CDR3 contains 13 residues. CDR3 bases: TGCGCCAGCAGCTTGGACAGAGCCTACGAGCAGTACTTC. Protein sequence: CASSLDRAYEQYF.

The rearrangement links TRBV27 to TRBJ1-5; 8 nucleotides align to TRBD1. V trimming: 5 bases; J trimming: 4 bases; junction bases outside the gene matches: 4. The CDR3 extends over 14 amino acids. The germline V gene encodes CDR1 MNHEY and CDR2 SMNVEV (reference sequence). In DNA, the CDR3 is TGTGCCAGCAGTCCATACAGGGGGAATCAGCCCCAGCATTTT. Its protein product is CASSPYRGNQPQHF.

The chain joins TRBV7-3 to TRBJ2-7, with a possible D match to TRBD1 (5 bases). The CDR3 spans 14 residues. Looked up from germline, CDR1 is SGHTA and CDR2 is FQGTGA. Trimming cost V 2 bases and J 6 bases, with 14 bases left between them. The CDR3 coding sequence is TGTGCCAGCAGCTTACGGTCAGGGCAGGGCGAGCAGTACTTC. The encoded protein is CASSLRSGQGEQYF.

This chain joins TRBV29-1 and TRBJ2-2; 9 nucleotides line up with TRBD2. V dropped 2 bases and J dropped 0; count of bases not matched to a gene: 7. The V gene's germline CDR1 is SQVTM and CDR2 ANQGSEA. This CDR3 region has 17 residues. The CDR3 protein is CSVESGGREANTGELFF. For the CDR3, the DNA is TGCAGCGTTGAATCCGGCGGGAGGGAGGCGAACACCGGGGAGCTGTTTTTT.

V usage is TRBV5-4 and J usage is TRBJ2-7, with D perhaps TRBD1 (6 bases). Trimming shortened V by 5 bases and J by 6 bases, and 15 bases separated the two germline ends. The CDR3 is 13 residues long. Germline-derived CDR1 and CDR2 are SGHNT and YYREEE (reference sequence). The CDR3 is CASSLQGRGEQYV. The CDR3 DNA is TGTGCCAGCAGTTTACAGGGTCGGGGCGAGCAGTACGTC.

The chain couples TRBV7-9 to TRBJ2-7, with 7 positions matching TRBD1. Germline CDR1 reads SEHNR; CDR2 reads FQNEAQ (reference sequence). The V gene end was trimmed by 6 bases and the J gene end by 6 bases; junction bases not matched to a gene: 5. CDR3 length: 12 amino acids. The CDR3 spells CASSRQGPEQYV. As DNA, the CDR3 is TGTGCCAGCAGTCGACAGGGTCCCGAGCAGTACGTC.

The CDR3 reads CASTPSVGGLRNSPLHF. DNA for the CDR3: TGCGCCAGCACCCCATCGGTGGGAGGATTGCGGAATTCACCCCTCCACTTT. The genes are TRBV5-1 and TRBJ1-6; unclear D gene. Deletions cut 6 bases from V and 7 bases from J, with 23 bases between. Germline V gene lookup returns CDR1 SGHRS and CDR2 YFSETQ. CDR3 length equals 17 residues.

V is TRBV6-6 and J is TRBJ2-2, with 10 bases lining up with TRBD2. The germline V gene has CDR1 MNHNY and CDR2 SVGAGI (reference sequence). This CDR3 has 15 amino acids. The ends lost 8 bases at V and 2 bases at J; junction bases unmatched: 5. CDR3 coding DNA: TGTGCCAGCGGGAGGACTAGCGGTAACACCGGGGAGCTGTTTTTT. Protein: CASGRTSGNTGELFF.

The genes are TRBV29-1 and TRBJ2-7; D unclear. The CDR3 loop spans 12 amino acids. CDR1 is SQVTM and CDR2 is ANQGSEA in the germline V gene. The V end lost 4 bases, the J end lost 0 bases, and 7 bases lay between the germline ends. This CDR3 is CSVADSSYEQYV. As DNA, the CDR3 is TGCAGCGTTGCAGATAGCTCCTACGAGCAGTACGTC.

The rearrangement links TRBV24-1 to TRBJ2-2; a possible D gene is TRBD2 (6 bases). Germline-derived CDR1 and CDR2 are KGHDR and SFDVKD. The V end lost 1 base, the J end lost 3 bases, and 11 bases lay between the germline ends. This CDR3 is 16 amino acids long. The CDR3 loop is CATSDFGRTYTGELFF. The CDR3 bases are TGTGCCACCAGTGATTTTGGGAGGACCTACACCGGGGAGCTGTTTTTT.